Listed below are T cell receptor beta chains from one sample, sequenced in a study of CD8 T cells in Susac syndrome. TCRdb reprocessed the immunoSEQ multiplex PCR reads via MiXCR and lists one record per CDR3 protein. The top ten hold roughly 0.14% of the sample, which has hundreds of thousands of distinct CDR3 sequences, 94% seen once. The sample comprised CD4+ T cells from PBMCs. Receptor source: a human donor with Susac syndrome. The CDR3 runs from the conserved cysteine through the conserved F or W. D genes are given only for firm matches.

TRBD2	TRBV5-1	TRBJ2-5	CASSLDTGGETQYF
-	TRBV12-3/TRBV12-4	TRBJ2-1	CASRQGLSNNNEQFF
-	TRBV5-1	TRBJ2-5	CASSLVADKETQYF
TRBD2	TRBV20-1	TRBJ2-3	CSVRGGHTDTQYF
-	TRBV12-3/TRBV12-4	TRBJ1-4	CASSSGVEKLFF
-	TRBV20-1	TRBJ1-6	CSALHPGTDNSPLHF
-	TRBV12-5	TRBJ2-7	CASGLSRARSEQYF
TRBD1	TRBV7-6	TRBJ2-6	CASSSTSQGIGSGANVLTF
TRBD1	TRBV14	TRBJ2-3	CASSRRDRITDTQYF
-	TRBV19	TRBJ2-3	CASHRGSTDTQYF
-	TRBV5-1	TRBJ1-2	CASSLVQDGNGYTF
TRBD2	TRBV12-3/TRBV12-4	TRBJ2-3	CASKEATSEFDTQYF
TRBD2	TRBV30	TRBJ2-7	CAWRRTTGGKYEQYF
-	TRBV29-1	TRBJ1-2	CSVGTEINYGYTF
-	TRBV11-2	TRBJ2-1	CASSLNTGDYEQFF
TRBD1	TRBV5-4	TRBJ1-2	CASRPDRADYGYTF
-	TRBV6-4	TRBJ1-1	CASRGTLNTEAFF
-	TRBV7-9	TRBJ2-1	CASSLQGNEQFF
-	TRBV30	TRBJ1-6	CAWSVARGLDNSPLHF
-	TRBV28	TRBJ1-5	CASSFLPNQPQHF
TRBD2	TRBV5-1	TRBJ2-5	CASSSLAGGSETQYF
-	TRBV28	TRBJ1-5	CASSLGGSEGQPQHF
-	TRBV6-5	TRBJ1-2	CASSYLQGSYTF
-	TRBV19	TRBJ1-1	CASSHDVSPNTEAFF
TRBD1	TRBV30	TRBJ1-2	CAWSVRRGLYGYTF
TRBD1	TRBV5-6	TRBJ1-4	CASSFDREDEKLFF
-	TRBV6-2/TRBV6-3	TRBJ2-2	CASSYAGELFF
-	TRBV3-1	TRBJ1-6	CASSQDLSSYNSPLHF
TRBD1	TRBV12-3/TRBV12-4	TRBJ2-2	CASGGSTGELFF
-	TRBV29-1	TRBJ1-2	CSVGKGSGGYTF
TRBD2	TRBV19	TRBJ2-5	CASTGLAEGETQYF
-	TRBV24-1	TRBJ1-2	CATSDLSGGGYTF
-	TRBV19	TRBJ1-2	CASSIERDLLYGYTF
-	TRBV18	TRBJ1-1	CASSHRDSAPPRLNTEAFF
-	TRBV5-1	TRBJ2-7	CASSSPWSYEQYF
-	TRBV19	TRBJ1-5	CASRGSNQPQHF
TRBD2	TRBV29-1	TRBJ2-1	CSVARIHPGTSGGPVRDEQFF
-	TRBV28	TRBJ1-4	CASSLIRQGVNEKLFF
-	TRBV20-1	TRBJ1-2	CSAGKGGGNYGYTF
TRBD2	TRBV3-1	TRBJ2-1	CASSQDLAGGLNNEQFF
-	TRBV29-1	TRBJ1-4	CSVEIGGARVGGEKLFF
-	TRBV11-1	TRBJ1-1	CASSKDGGLSTEAFF
-	TRBV9	TRBJ1-2	CASSVAFGEAGYTF
-	TRBV5-4	TRBJ2-5	CASSTRGQETQYF
TRBD1	TRBV7-2	TRBJ1-6	CASSFRGTGTSPLHF
TRBD2	TRBV7-9	TRBJ2-2	CASSPSRTSRNTGELFF
TRBD1	TRBV19	TRBJ1-2	CASSTTGAGNYGYTF
-	TRBV18	TRBJ1-1	CASSPGKVLNTEAFF
-	TRBV4-1	TRBJ2-2	CASSQGASAAGELFF
-	TRBV20-1	TRBJ2-3	CSAPGGLSGTDTQYF
TRBD1	TRBV9	TRBJ1-2	CASSDYRGRGYGYTF
-	TRBV14	TRBJ1-1	CASSQAIAGNTEAFF
-	TRBV24-1	TRBJ1-2	CATSDTGRLRYTF
-	TRBV30	TRBJ1-2	CAWSWTSGDGYTF
-	TRBV7-6	TRBJ2-2	CASSLGAGEDTGELFF
-	TRBV6-1	TRBJ1-1	CASSELTVMNTEAFF
TRBD2	TRBV29-1	TRBJ2-7	CSVKRTSGGRYEQYF